Sequencing of this TCR beta chain was carried out in a study of T-cell reconstitution after alpha-beta-depleted transplantation in children. Concerning this clonotype itself: The antigen remains undetermined. A read error may be the cause here, since a much bigger clone is one base away.

The TCRbeta library incorporated unique molecular identifiers. TCRdb itself ran the PCR reads through MiXCR, one entry per CDR3 protein. The top ten hold 27% of the sample, which has around 450,000 distinct CDR3 sequences, about 45% seen once. Broader study findings: About two months after transplant, alpha-beta T cells reportedly came from several hundred expanded graft clones. Newly produced T cells mostly provided counts and TCRbeta diversity after one year, as hyperexpanded clones declined. The origin of high day-60 TCRbeta diversity in some patients lay in surviving recipient T cells and thymic progenitors.

Germline CDR1 reads KGHSH; CDR2 reads LQKENI. This CDR3 contains 17 residues. The sample in question was PBMCs, obtained before TCRalphabeta/CD19-depleted stem cell transplant. The chain recombines TRBV18 with TRBJ2-1; 11 nucleotides line up with TRBD2. This TCR was recovered from a girl aged 2-10 years with aplastic anemia, due to receive a stem cell transplant. The CDR3 protein is CAGSPPGTSGYYNEQFF. CDR3 nucleotides: TGTGCCGGCTCACCACCGGGGACTAGCGGCTATTACAATGAGCAGTTCTTC. Full variable domain (outside the CDR3, taken from reference TRBV18 and TRBJ2-1): NAGVMQNPRHLVRRRGQEARLRCSPMKGHSHVYWYRQLPEEGLKFMVYLQKENIIDESGMPKERFSAEFPKEGPSILRIQQVVRGDSAAYFCAGSPPGTSGYYNEQFFGPGTRLTVL.